The 21 T cell receptor beta chains in this list originate from one sample, sequenced in a study of graft-versus-host responses after intestinal transplantation. The data were produced by immunoSEQ multiplex PCR, yet TCRdb's version contains in-frame clones alone and is incomplete. The sample yields about 90,000 clones, around nine tenths seen once. Their antigens remain unidentified. This sample comprised unstimulated CD4+ T cells sorted from spleen or lymph node cells, obtained before intestinal transplant. The receptors were gathered from a human donor who received an intestinal transplant.

This chain joins TRBV7-9 and TRBJ2-1; 9 nucleotides align to TRBD2. J lost 7 bases, V lost 5 bases, and 12 bases had no gene match. The germline V gene encodes CDR1 SEHNR and CDR2 FQNEAQ (reference sequence). The length of the CDR3 is 16 residues. CDR3 nucleotide sequence: TGTGCCAGCAGCCCGAAGCGGCTAGCGGGGCTAAATGAGCAGTTCTTC. Its protein is CASSPKRLAGLNEQFF.

The chain is built from TRBV30 and TRBJ2-3; TRBD2 agrees at 7 bases. CDR1 is GTSNPN and CDR2 is SVGIG in the germline V gene (reference sequence). CDR3 length: 17 amino acids. V was pared by 0 bases and J by 4 bases, with 13 bases of the junction left unmatched. CDR3 nucleotides: TGTGCCTGGAGTGTTTACTCTGGCGGGAGAAAAGCAGATACGCAGTATTTT. Its protein product is CAWSVYSGGRKADTQYF.

The J gene is TRBJ2-1, the V gene TRBV19; 11 bases are a match to TRBD2. V lost 5 bases to trimming and J lost 3 bases; unmatched junction nucleotides: 6. Germline values: CDR1 LNHDA, CDR2 SQIVND (reference sequence). This CDR3 spans 16 amino acids. The CDR3 is CASSLGLAALYNEQFF. The CDR3 DNA is TGTGCCAGTAGTCTGGGACTAGCGGCTCTCTACAATGAGCAGTTCTTC.

This clone has just a few counts. V is TRBV7-9 and J is TRBJ2-6; D call uncertain. The CDR3 spans 11 residues. Germline V CDR1 and CDR2: SEHNR, FQNEAQ (reference sequence). Trimming cost V 1 base and J 12 bases, with 4 bases left between them. The CDR3 DNA reads as TGTGCCAGCAGCTTAGTGGGCGTCCTGACTTTC. Amino acid sequence: CASSLVGVLTF.

The chain employs TRBV28 and TRBJ2-3; D is tentatively TRBD1 or TRBD2 (5 bases each). CDR1 MDHEN and CDR2 SYDVKM come from the germline V gene. Trimming removed 4 bases at V and 0 bases at J, with 17 bases between. This CDR3 comprises 17 residues. DNA of the CDR3: TGTGCCAGCAGTTCCGCCCCGAGGGGCGTGAGCACAGATACGCAGTATTTT. This encodes CASSSAPRGVSTDTQYF. The entire variable domain, with the rest obtained from reference TRBV28 and TRBJ2-3, is as follows: DVKVTQSSRYLVKRTGEKVFLECVQDMDHENMFWYRQDPGLGLRLIYFSYDVKMKEKGDIPEGYSVSREKKERFSLILESASTNQTSMYLCASSSAPRGVSTDTQYFGPGTRLTVL.

This chain joins TRBV18 and TRBJ1-1, with TRBD1 identical over 8 bases. The V gene end was trimmed by 2 bases and the J gene end by 11 bases; junction bases not matched to a gene: 10. The CDR3 is 14 residues long. Per germline, CDR1 KGHSH and CDR2 LQKENI. The CDR3 reads CASSPWDHRGEAFF. CDR3 DNA: TGTGCCAGCTCACCATGGGATCACAGGGGGGAGGCTTTCTTT.

The V and J genes are TRBV28 and TRBJ2-2; 12 bases fit TRBD2. The CDR3 contains 15 residues. The J segment lost 5 bases and the V segment lost 5 bases, leaving 3 bases of the junction unmatched. Per germline, CDR1 MDHEN and CDR2 SYDVKM. CDR3 sequence (DNA): TGTGCCAGCAGTCCAGGACTAGCGGGGACCGGGGAGCTGTTTTTT. Protein: CASSPGLAGTGELFF.

This chain joins TRBV9 and TRBJ2-1, with D perhaps matching TRBD2 (6 bases). There are 15 residues in the CDR3. The germline V gene has CDR1 SGDLS and CDR2 YYNGEE. The V and J ends lost 0 bases and 3 bases respectively, with 10 bases between them. CDR3 DNA sequence: TGTGCCAGCAGCGTAGATAGCGGCAACTACAATGAGCAGTTCTTC. It yields the protein CASSVDSGNYNEQFF. Together with reference TRBV9 and TRBJ2-1, the CDR3 gives the full variable domain: DSGVTQTPKHLITATGQRVTLRCSPRSGDLSVYWYQQSLDQGLQFLIQYYNGEERAKGNILERFSAQQFPDLHSELNLSSLELGDSALYFCASSVDSGNYNEQFFGPGTRLTVL.

V is TRBV6-6 and J is TRBJ2-7; a possible D gene is TRBD2 (5 bases). Germline V gives CDR1 MNHNY, CDR2 SVGAGI (reference sequence). The V gene lost 2 bases and the J gene lost 1 base, with 12 bases spanning the gap. The CDR3 spans 15 residues. The CDR3 sequence: CASSYPRGSSYEQYF. CDR3 nucleotide sequence: TGTGCCAGCAGTTACCCTCGTGGGAGTTCCTACGAGCAGTACTTC.

The chain carries TRBV5-5 and TRBJ2-7; D gene ambiguous. The ends were cut back, 4 bases at V and 3 bases at J, with 17 bases in the middle. The CDR3 is made up of 15 amino acids. Per germline, CDR1 SGHKS and CDR2 YYEKEE (reference sequence). CDR3 region: CASSLVLSQRYEQYF. In DNA, the CDR3 is TGTGCCAGCAGCCTTGTCTTGAGCCAGCGCTACGAGCAGTACTTC.

The genes are TRBV9 and TRBJ1-6, with 8 positions matching TRBD1. V was pared by 0 bases and J by 0 bases, with 5 bases of the junction left unmatched. The CDR3 contains 18 residues. Germline V gene data show CDR1 as SGDLS and CDR2 as YYNGEE. The CDR3 nucleotides read TGTGCCAGCAGCGTAGGAGTTACAGGGGGCTCCTATAATTCACCCCTCCACTTT. Protein sequence: CASSVGVTGGSYNSPLHF.

V and J are TRBV11-2 and TRBJ1-6; 8 bases line up with TRBD1. CDR3 length: 17 residues. The germline V gene has CDR1 SGHAT and CDR2 FQNNGV. J lost 0 bases, V lost 5 bases, and 6 bases had no gene match. CDR3 nucleotide sequence: TGTGCCAGCAGCCCATACAGGGGGAGCTCCTATAATTCACCCCTCCACTTT. It translates to CASSPYRGSSYNSPLHF.

J is TRBJ2-7 and V is TRBV5-5, with TRBD2 matching 14 bases. CDR1 and CDR2 from the germline V gene are SGHKS and YYEKEE (reference sequence). The CDR3 spans 17 residues. V lost 4 bases and J lost 5; bases outside the gene matches: 11. The DNA of the CDR3 is TGTGCCAGCAGCCCCGGGACTAGCGGGAGTTTACCTCACGAGCAGTACTTC. Translated, it gives CASSPGTSGSLPHEQYF.

This clone was seen a handful of times. V usage is TRBV19 and J usage is TRBJ1-1, with D maybe TRBD1 (5 bases). The CDR3 consists of 14 residues. Trimming left V 6 bases short and J 4 bases short, with 15 bases between. Germline CDR1 and CDR2: LNHDA and SQIVND (reference sequence). The CDR3 sequence is CASRVLQGGTEAFF. The CDR3 bases are TGTGCCAGTAGAGTCCTCCAGGGCGGCACTGAAGCTTTCTTT.

The chain carries TRBV7-9 and TRBJ1-1; 7 bases map to TRBD1. The J segment lost 1 base and the V segment lost 4 bases, leaving 6 bases of the junction unmatched. Germline V CDR1 and CDR2: SEHNR, FQNEAQ (reference sequence). This CDR3 comprises 15 residues. In DNA form, the CDR3 reads TGTGCCAGCAGCTACGGTCGGACAGGGAACACTGAAGCTTTCTTT. It is translated as CASSYGRTGNTEAFF. The variable domain in full, with the rest retrieved from reference TRBV7-9 and TRBJ1-1, is DTGVSQNPRHKITKRGQNVTFRCDPISEHNRLYWYRQTLGQGPEFLTYFQNEAQLEKSRLLSDRFSAERPKGSFSTLEIQRTEQGDSAMYLCASSYGRTGNTEAFFGQGTRLTVV.

V and J are TRBV11-3 and TRBJ2-7; TRBD1 matches at 9 bases. Germline CDR1 reads SGHNT; CDR2 reads YENEEA. The J segment lost 6 bases and the V segment lost 0 bases, leaving 6 bases of the junction unmatched. This CDR3 has 15 residues. The CDR3 DNA sequence: TGTGCCAGCAGCTTAGACGGACAGGGGCTTGTCGAGCAGTACTTC. Its translation: CASSLDGQGLVEQYF.

The CDR3 loop reads CASINLAGGLDTQYF. The CDR3 DNA is TGTGCCAGCATCAATTTAGCGGGAGGGCTGGATACGCAGTATTTT. The chain couples TRBV27 to TRBJ2-3, with TRBD2 matching over 11 bases. Germline CDR1 MNHEY, CDR2 SMNVEV (reference sequence). The CDR3 extends over 15 amino acids. Trimming cost V 7 bases and J 6 bases; bases outside gene matches: 9.

In its sample, this clone was seen once. CDR3 residues: CASSQGGSQPQHF. The DNA for the CDR3 is TGTGCCAGCAGCCAAGGGGGGAGCCAGCCCCAGCATTTT. The chain combines TRBV14 with TRBJ1-5; perhaps TRBD1 as D (5 bases). The CDR3 is made up of 13 amino acids. Trimming removed 1 base from V and 7 bases from J, with 8 bases in between. From germline, CDR1 is SGHDN and CDR2 FVKESK.

This clone was detected a few times. The chain joins TRBV4-2 to TRBJ1-6; D remains ambiguous. Germline V gene lookup returns CDR1 LGHNA and CDR2 YNFKEQ. The V and J ends lost 2 bases and 0 bases respectively, with 8 bases between them. This CDR3 contains 16 residues. The DNA of the CDR3 is TGTGCCAGCAGCCAACGCGGGAGCTCCTATAATTCACCCCTCCACTTT. Protein product: CASSQRGSSYNSPLHF.

The chain combines TRBV6-6 with TRBJ2-7, with D perhaps TRBD1 or TRBD2 (6 bases each). The CDR3 is made up of 14 amino acids. The V and J ends lost 6 bases and 3 bases respectively, with 15 bases between them. CDR1 MNHNY and CDR2 SVGAGI come from the germline V gene (reference sequence). The CDR3 sequence: CASSRGRGLYEQYF. The CDR3, as DNA: TGTGCCAGCAGCAGGGGTCGGGGGCTCTACGAGCAGTACTTC.

The chain joins TRBV5-6 to TRBJ2-5; 14 bases align to TRBD2. The CDR3 loop spans 18 amino acids. Germline V gene data show CDR1 as SGHDT and CDR2 as YYEEEE. After removal of 5 bases from V and 0 bases from J, the junction contained 9 bases not matched to a gene. The CDR3 DNA reads as TGTGCCAGCAGGGACCGACTAGCGGGAGGGCCGTACCAAGAGACCCAGTACTTC. This codes for CASRDRLAGGPYQETQYF.